This TCR beta chain was documented in a study of blood T cells in healthy people across ages. Study results and caveats: As naive T cell percentage varied, TCR beta diversity correlated strongly with it.

The length of the CDR3 is 14 residues. Germline CDR1 is SGHRS and CDR2 is YFSETQ. V was trimmed by 0 bases and J by 13 bases, leaving 17 bases between them. With a J-beta primer mix and a sample-barcoded 5' primer, a second PCR ran roughly 7 to 11 cycles. Each cDNA molecule received a tag from a template-switch adaptor that had 12 random nucleotides. TCRdb reprocessed the 5' RACE reads via MiXCR and lists one record per CDR3 protein. Among roughly 2 million distinct CDR3 sequences listed, around 48% were seen once. Donors were systemically healthy Caucasian individuals from Russia aged about 6 to 100 years. As regards this clonotype: Its antigen is not known.

The source is a woman in her thirties or forties in good health. The sequenced sample was blood. The rearrangement joins TRBV5-1 to TRBJ2-4; perhaps D is TRBD1 or TRBD2 (6 bases each). The CDR3 DNA reads as TGCGCCAGCAGCTTGGCCGGTAAGGGGGGAGAGCAGTACTTC. This encodes CASSLAGKGGEQYF.